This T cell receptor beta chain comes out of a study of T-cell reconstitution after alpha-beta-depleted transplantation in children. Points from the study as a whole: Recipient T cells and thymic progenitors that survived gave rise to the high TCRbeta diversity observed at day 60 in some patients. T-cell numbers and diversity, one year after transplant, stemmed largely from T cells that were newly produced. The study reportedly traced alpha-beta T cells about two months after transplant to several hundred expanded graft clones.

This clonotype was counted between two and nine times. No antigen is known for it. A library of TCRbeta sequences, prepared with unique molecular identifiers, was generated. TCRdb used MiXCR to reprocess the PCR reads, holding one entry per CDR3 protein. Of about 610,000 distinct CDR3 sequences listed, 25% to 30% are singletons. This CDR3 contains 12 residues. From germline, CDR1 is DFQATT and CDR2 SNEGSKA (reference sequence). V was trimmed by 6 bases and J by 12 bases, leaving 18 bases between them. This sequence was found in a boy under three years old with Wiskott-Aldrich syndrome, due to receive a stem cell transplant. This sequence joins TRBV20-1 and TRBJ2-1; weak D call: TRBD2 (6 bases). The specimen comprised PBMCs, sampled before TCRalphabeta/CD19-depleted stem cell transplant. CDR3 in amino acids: CSARLWGERQFF. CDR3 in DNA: TGCAGTGCCAGACTGTGGGGGGAGAGGCAGTTCTTC.